This T cell receptor (beta chain) derives from a study of siplizumab effects on memory and regulatory T cells. Clones were sequenced by immunoSEQ multiplex PCR, and TCRdb holds only the in-frame ones, with some missing. Of about 120,000 clones listed, 85% to 95% are singletons. Germline lookup yields CDR1 MNHEY and CDR2 SVGAGI. This CDR3 has 11 amino acids. Trimming took 6 bases from V and 4 from J, leaving 7 bases between them. Study observations and caveats: Memory cells that were CD4+ and unstimulated gave rise to alloreactive sequences, which siplizumab significantly reduced. Whether the proliferating Tregs (from siplizumab cultures) were suppressive was not confirmed.

Comments on this clone: As yet, its antigen is unknown.

The sequenced sample was non-Treg CD4+ T cells sorted from blood. This rearrangement joins TRBV6-5 to TRBJ2-7; unclear D gene. The receptor's source is a human donor in good health. Written as DNA, the CDR3 is TGTGCCAGCAGGGATCGTTACGAGCAGTACTTC. Translated, it gives CASRDRYEQYF.